This entry lists 18 T cell receptor beta chains sequenced from one sample in a study of shared clonotypes between healthy human individuals. TCRdb's table, derived via immunoSEQ multiplex PCR, lists solely in-frame clones and lacks some. The repertoire consists of about a million clones, with approximately 80% occurring once and the leading ten covering over 1.3%. Sample: memory CD4+ T cells sorted from blood. Subset: CD45RA-negative fraction. The source is a man aged 18 to 30 in good health.

The rearrangement uses TRBV6-1 and TRBJ2-3; D uncertain. V was cut by 6 bases and J by 6 bases, with 10 bases left in between. CDR3 length: 12 amino acids. Germline CDR1 MNHNS, CDR2 SASEGT. The CDR3 region is CASRPTGDTQYF. DNA of the CDR3: TGTGCCAGCAGACCAACTGGCGATACGCAGTATTTT.

This chain joins TRBV10-3 and TRBJ2-5, with D maybe TRBD2 (5 bases). CDR1 and CDR2 from the germline V gene are ENHRY and SYGVKD. Trimming shortened V by 5 bases and J by 2 bases, and 18 bases separated the two germline ends. This CDR3 has 16 amino acids. Here the CDR3 reads CAISPRGLLSQETQYF. CDR3 DNA sequence: TGTGCCATCAGTCCGAGAGGGCTACTTTCACAAGAGACCCAGTACTTC.

The gene calls are TRBV7-2 and TRBJ2-3; D ambiguous. The V and J ends lost 1 base and 3 bases respectively, with 11 bases between them. This CDR3 is built from 15 residues. CDR1 is SGHTA and CDR2 is FQGNSA in the germline V gene. The CDR3 is CASSLDGRRTDTQYF. The DNA for the CDR3 is TGTGCCAGCAGCTTAGACGGCAGGAGAACAGATACGCAGTATTTT.

This clone was counted only a few times. V and J are TRBV6-1 and TRBJ1-2; D ambiguous. Germline-derived CDR1 and CDR2 are MNHNS and SASEGT. The V end was cut by 6 bases, the J end by 7 bases, with 12 bases between. The CDR3 has 12 residues. The CDR3 DNA reads TGTGCCAGCAGAGCCGGCTTAGGTGGCTACACCTTC. Translated, it gives CASRAGLGGYTF.

This chain connects TRBV28 to TRBJ1-6, with D possibly being TRBD1 (6 bases). Per germline, CDR1 MDHEN and CDR2 SYDVKM. Trimming removed 5 bases from V and 9 bases from J, with 11 bases in between. The CDR3 length is 13 residues. Here the CDR3 DNA reads TGTGCCAGCAGTAGCCGGGACACTTCACCCCTCCACTTT. Residues: CASSSRDTSPLHF.

DNA for the CDR3: TGCAGCGTTGGGACAGCGTCATATACGCAGTATTTT. Translating it yields CSVGTASYTQYF. The rearrangement joins TRBV29-1 to TRBJ2-3; D might be TRBD1 (6 bases). V was pared by 4 bases and J by 7 bases, with 12 bases between. The CDR3 is 12 residues long. CDR1 and CDR2 (germline): SQVTM, ANQGSEA.

The rearrangement joins TRBV2 to TRBJ1-3; D possibly corresponds to TRBD1 (5 bases). The germline V and J ends were trimmed by 3 bases and 6 bases, with 12 bases remaining between them. The germline gives CDR1 SNHLY, CDR2 FYNNEI. This CDR3 comprises 14 residues. DNA of the CDR3: TGTGCCAGCAGTGAGTCACTGGGGCCAAACACCATATATTTT. It is translated as CASSESLGPNTIYF.

Worth noting for this clone: Other nucleotide sequences in the sample specify the same CDR3. The chain uses TRBV28 and TRBJ2-2; TRBD1 matches at 8 bases. Losses at the gene ends were 6 bases for V and 4 bases for J; bases not matched to a gene: 13. Germline lookup yields CDR1 MDHEN and CDR2 SYDVKM. This CDR3 comprises 17 residues. The CDR3 spells CASRFSPRTGSTGELFF. The CDR3 DNA follows: TGTGCCAGCAGGTTTTCCCCCCGGACAGGGAGCACCGGGGAGCTGTTTTTT.

This clone was found a few times. This sequence joins TRBV9 and TRBJ2-5; D gene unclear. Trimming took off 3 bases at V and 2 bases at J, with 11 bases between the two ends. The germline CDR1 and CDR2 sequences are SGDLS and YYNGEE. The CDR3 has 14 amino acids. This chain's CDR3 is CASSASGTQETQYF. The CDR3 DNA reads as TGTGCCAGCAGCGCGTCAGGCACTCAAGAGACCCAGTACTTC.

The V call is TRBV10-1, the J call TRBJ2-7; D unresolved. Trimming removed 3 bases from V and 3 bases from J, with 6 bases in between. CDR3 length: 12 residues. Germline assignment: CDR1 WNHNN and CDR2 SYGVQD (reference sequence). The CDR3 protein is CASSDGDYEQYF. The CDR3 coding sequence is TGCGCCAGCAGTGATGGGGACTACGAGCAGTACTTC.

Comment on this clone: Other DNA variants within this sample encode the same CDR3. V usage is TRBV29-1 and J usage is TRBJ1-5, with TRBD1 as a possible D gene (6 bases). The V gene lost 6 bases and the J gene lost 3 bases, with 9 bases spanning the gap. CDR1 and CDR2 from the germline V gene are SQVTM and ANQGSEA. The CDR3 contains 12 residues. The CDR3 is CSVQGLNQPQHF. CDR3 nucleotides: TGCAGCGTACAGGGCCTCAATCAGCCCCAGCATTTT.

The V call is TRBV11-1, the J call TRBJ1-2; TRBD1 might be the D (5 bases). The germline CDR1 and CDR2 sequences are SGHAT and FQDESV (reference sequence). The V gene lost 4 bases and the J gene lost 14 bases, with 20 bases spanning the gap. The CDR3 consists of 13 residues. CDR3 loop: CASSSGTVLSSTF. The CDR3 DNA is TGTGCCAGCAGCTCCGGGACGGTCCTTAGTTCAACCTTC.

In the case of this clone: This specimen includes other DNA sequences encoding the same CDR3. The chain recombines TRBV15 with TRBJ1-2, with no clear D. This CDR3 has 15 amino acids. V lost 0 bases and J 2 bases, leaving 10 bases between the germline ends. The V gene's germline CDR1 is LNHNV and CDR2 YYDKDF (reference sequence). CDR3: CATSRDLAGNYGYTF. CDR3 DNA: TGTGCCACCAGCAGAGATTTGGCGGGGAACTATGGCTACACCTTC.

The chain joins TRBV5-1 to TRBJ2-7, with 8 bases that match TRBD2. V gave up 0 bases and J gave up 0 bases; unmatched junction bases: 5. Germline V gene lookup returns CDR1 SGHRS and CDR2 YFSETQ. The CDR3 has 16 amino acids. Here the CDR3 DNA reads TGCGCCAGCAGCTTGGGTCCTAGCGGGTACTCCTACGAGCAGTACTTC. This translates into CASSLGPSGYSYEQYF. Using reference TRBV5-1 and TRBJ2-7 for the parts outside the CDR3, the full variable domain is KAGVTQTPRYLIKTRGQQVTLSCSPISGHRSVSWYQQTPGQGLQFLFEYFSETQRNKGNFPGRFSGRQFSNSRSEMNVSTLELGDSALYLCASSLGPSGYSYEQYFGPGTRLTVT.

The chain has TRBV2 and TRBJ1-5, with TRBD1 identical over 7 bases. CDR3 length: 13 amino acids. The germline CDR1 and CDR2 sequences are SNHLY and FYNNEI. V was pared by 6 bases and J by 5 bases, with 4 bases of the junction left unmatched. The CDR3, as DNA: TGTGCCAGCAGAGGGGACAGTTATCAGCCCCAGCATTTT. As protein: CASRGDSYQPQHF.

The chain carries TRBV2 and TRBJ2-3; D is unclear. V lost 11 bases to trimming and J lost 0 bases, with 12 bases between them. Germline V CDR1 and CDR2: SNHLY, FYNNEI. The CDR3 spans 13 residues. The CDR3 DNA is TGTGCCCGACGGATTGGTAGCACAGATACGCAGTATTTT. Translated: CARRIGSTDTQYF.

V usage is TRBV4-1 and J usage is TRBJ2-3; 10 nucleotides match TRBD2. Germline CDR1 is MGHRA and CDR2 is YSYEKL. V lost 3 bases, J lost 3 bases, and 6 bases stayed unmatched. The CDR3 contains 16 residues. CDR3 DNA: TGCGCCAGCAGCCATGGTCTAGCGGGAGTAACAGATACGCAGTATTTT. As protein: CASSHGLAGVTDTQYF.

The chain couples TRBV29-1 to TRBJ2-3; 16 bases agree with TRBD2. Germline-derived CDR1 and CDR2 are SQVTM and ANQGSEA. CDR3 length equals 16 residues. Unmatched junction bases numbered 3, after V lost 4 bases and J lost 2 bases. CDR3 in DNA: TGCAGCGTTGCCGGGACTAGCGGGAGGGTCACAGATACGCAGTATTTT. Residues: CSVAGTSGRVTDTQYF.